The sequence of this T cell receptor beta chain was determined in a study of T cell repertoires in cytomegalovirus infection. At the level of the study: Public TCR beta signatures indicated both CMV infection and matching HLA type.

The CDR3 contains 14 residues. Trimming took 5 bases from V and 0 from J, leaving 13 bases between them. Germline V gene lookup returns CDR1 DFQATT and CDR2 SNEGSKA (reference sequence). TCRdb reprocessed the reads via MiXCR and lists one record per CDR3 protein. The sample carries 100,000 to 150,000 distinct CDR3 sequences, roughly 8.2% recorded once. This clonotype was detected a few times. Source material: PBMCs. The chain carries TRBV20-1 and TRBJ1-1; no reliable D call. This receptor was identified in a human donor in good health (CMV status not recorded). Some clones in this sample may be carry-over from other donors' samples. CDR3 sequence reads: CSAVAGSMNTEAFF. The CDR3 nucleotides read TGCAGTGCTGTTGCGGGGAGCATGAACACTGAAGCTTTCTTT.